The sequence of this T cell receptor (beta chain) was determined in a study of blood T cell repertoires in COVID-19. In the source study's methods: Quantification of nucleated cells was approximated via reference gene primer amplification. The protocol was immunoSEQ multiplex PCR, while the TCRdb copy is restricted to in-frame clones and leaves out a portion. V and J calls and clone size follow that table, whereas D and trimming were derived from the DNA. The sample carries approximately 300,000 clones, around four fifths recorded once. The CDR3 contains 15 residues. V lost 4 bases and J 1 base, leaving 14 bases between the germline ends. The germline gives CDR1 SGHRS, CDR2 YFSETQ.

The sample comprised peripheral blood. This clonotype originated in a woman between 45 and 65 years old with acute or convalescent COVID-19. The rearrangement links TRBV5-1 to TRBJ2-5; D might be TRBD1 (5 bases). CDR3 sequence (DNA): TGCGCCAGCAGCCCCCAGGGTAGGGTCCAAGAGACCCAGTACTTC. Its protein product is CASSPQGRVQETQYF. Filled out from reference TRBV5-1 and TRBJ2-5, the complete variable domain reads KAGVTQTPRYLIKTRGQQVTLSCSPISGHRSVSWYQQTPGQGLQFLFEYFSETQRNKGNFPGRFSGRQFSNSRSEMNVSTLELGDSALYLCASSPQGRVQETQYFGPGTRLLVL.